Below are 4 T cell receptor beta chains sequenced from a single sample in a study of T cell responses to AZD1222 COVID-19 vaccine. The assay was immunoSEQ multiplex PCR, and TCRdb's table has in-frame clones only and misses some. The sample lists under 150,000 clones; around 85% were seen once. This sample comprised peripheral blood, obtained on day 0 of AZD1222 vaccination. The receptor set was obtained from an adult in good health.

The chain joins TRBV2 to TRBJ1-2; unclear D gene. V lost 5 bases, J lost 7 bases, and 14 bases lay in between. The CDR3 runs to 13 residues. Germline CDR1 is SNHLY and CDR2 is FYNNEI. CDR3 in amino acids: CASSPRTPPGYTF. The CDR3 nucleotides are TGTGCCAGCAGTCCTCGAACCCCCCCTGGCTACACCTTC.

The rearrangement joins TRBV7-9 to TRBJ2-7; 12 bases map to TRBD2. CDR3 length equals 16 residues. Trimming removed 8 bases from V and 6 bases from J; junction bases left unmatched: 14. Germline CDR1 reads SEHNR; CDR2 reads FQNEAQ (reference sequence). This CDR3 is CASPATSGGPSGEQYF. The CDR3 DNA is TGTGCCAGCCCCGCAACTAGCGGGGGGCCCTCGGGCGAGCAGTACTTC. The full variable domain, its missing parts supplied by reference TRBV7-9 and TRBJ2-7, is DTGVSQNPRHKITKRGQNVTFRCDPISEHNRLYWYRQTLGQGPEFLTYFQNEAQLEKSRLLSDRFSAERPKGSFSTLEIQRTEQGDSAMYLCASPATSGGPSGEQYFGPGTRLTVT.

The V gene is TRBV28, the J gene TRBJ1-2, with unresolved D. Germline V gene lookup returns CDR1 MDHEN and CDR2 SYDVKM. V lost 5 bases, J lost 4 bases, and 14 bases lay in between. The CDR3 is made up of 14 amino acids. CDR3: CASSDPGRSYGYTF. CDR3 coding DNA: TGTGCCAGCAGTGACCCGGGCAGGAGCTATGGCTACACCTTC.

This clone occurred once. The chain links TRBV5-6 to TRBJ1-1, with 10 bases aligning to TRBD1. This CDR3 contains 14 residues. The V and J ends lost 2 bases and 5 bases, in that order; junction bases with no gene match: 3. Germline V gene data show CDR1 as SGHDT and CDR2 as YYEEEE. CDR3 nucleotide sequence: TGTGCCAGCAGCTTTGGGGACAGGGGAACTGAAGCTTTCTTT. Protein sequence: CASSFGDRGTEAFF.